The clone carrying this TCR beta chain was seen only once. What it binds is unknown. The data were taken from a study of human T cells and chemical hapten exposure. Study-wide context: TCR yields differed between samples (mainly from small differences in pooled library volume). Study results and caveats: More PT1 expanded TCRs went with higher patch test scores. Expanded TCRs showed more large CDR3 clusters than pre-sensitization or healthy control sets.

The CDR3 loop spans 13 amino acids. CDR1 DFQATT and CDR2 SNEGSKA come from the germline V gene (reference sequence). The V end was cut by 1 base, the J end by 7 bases, with 13 bases between. Study processing details: A per-sample median of approximately 100,000 TCRs was observed, with a range of roughly 20,000 to 750,000. TCRdb independently ran MiXCR on the RACE reads; one entry per CDR3 protein. The V and J calls, along with clone size, are taken from TCRdb and not from the paper's own processing. The sample lists 180,000 or so distinct CDR3 sequences; about 14% were seen once. Time point described: patch test 1, 2 weeks after DPC sensitization. Treatment: therapeutic diphenylcyclopropenone sensitization with weekly scalp DPC.

The chain has TRBV20-1 and TRBJ1-1, with D uncertain. This material consisted of whole blood, taken in connection with sensitization to the hapten diphenylcyclopropenone (DPC). This receptor was taken from a woman in her 30s with alopecia areata. Some clones in this sample may be carry-over from other donors' samples. The CDR3 is CSARVVGMNEAFF. In nucleotides, the CDR3 is TGCAGTGCTAGAGTGGTGGGGATGAATGAAGCTTTCTTT.